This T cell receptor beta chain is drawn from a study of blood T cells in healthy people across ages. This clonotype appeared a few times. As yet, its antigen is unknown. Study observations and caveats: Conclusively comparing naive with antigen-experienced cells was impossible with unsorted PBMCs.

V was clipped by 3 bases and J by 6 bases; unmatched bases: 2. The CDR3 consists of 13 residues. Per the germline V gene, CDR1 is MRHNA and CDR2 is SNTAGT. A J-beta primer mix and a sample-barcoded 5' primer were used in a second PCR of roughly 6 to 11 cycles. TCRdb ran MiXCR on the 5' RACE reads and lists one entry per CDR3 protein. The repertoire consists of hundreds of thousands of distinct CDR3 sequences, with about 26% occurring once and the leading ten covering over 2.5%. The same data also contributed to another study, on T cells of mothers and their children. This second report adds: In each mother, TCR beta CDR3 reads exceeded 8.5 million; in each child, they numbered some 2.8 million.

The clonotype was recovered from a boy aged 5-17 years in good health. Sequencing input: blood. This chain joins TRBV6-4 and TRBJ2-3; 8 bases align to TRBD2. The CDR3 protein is CASSEASGDTQYF. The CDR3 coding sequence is TGTGCCAGCAGTGAAGCTAGCGGGGATACGCAGTATTTT.